These T cell receptor beta chains were read from a single sample in a study of post-analysis software for immune sequencing data. TCRdb ran MiXCR on the PCR reads and lists one entry per CDR3 protein. Among roughly 580,000 distinct CDR3 sequences listed, roughly 40% were seen once. Sequencing input: blood. Receptors originate from a girl between 10 and 17 years old with multiple sclerosis. CDR3s include the opening cysteine and the closing phenylalanine or tryptophan. A D gene is named only where the DNA matches it firmly. Size is stated for part of the rows, as once, few or many counts, or as a class when the clone is expanded.

j_call	clone_size	d_call	v_call	cdr3_nt	cdr3_aa
TRBJ2-5	NA	TRBD1	TRBV6-5	TGTGCCAGCAGCGCTGGACAGGGCCAAGAGACCCAGTACTTC	CASSAGQGQETQYF
TRBJ2-1	NA	NA	TRBV5-5	TGTGCCAGCAGTGATAGCGGTACTTCCTACAATGAGCAGTTCTTC	CASSDSGTSYNEQFF
TRBJ2-6	few	TRBD1	TRBV5-1	TGCGCCAGCAGCTCCGGACAGGGCACTGGGGCCAGCGTCCTGACTTTC	CASSSGQGTGASVLTF
TRBJ1-2	few	NA	TRBV15	TGTGCCACCAGCAGAGATCGAGGTTACTATGGCTACACCTTC	CATSRDRGYYGYTF
TRBJ2-5	NA	NA	TRBV18	TGTGCCAGCTCACCTTCGAGGGCCGAGACCCAGTACTTC	CASSPSRAETQYF
TRBJ1-1	NA	NA	TRBV29-1	TGCAGCGTTGGAGAAGGGCAGAGTAGAGCTTTCTTT	CSVGEGQSRAFF
TRBJ1-5	once	NA	TRBV7-9	TGTGCCAGCAGCGCCGCCCTTCGGGGGACCCTTAGCAATCAGCCCCAGCATTTT	CASSAALRGTLSNQPQHF
TRBJ2-7	few	TRBD2	TRBV7-2	TGTGCCAGCAGCTTGGGAGCGGGGGGGGCGTACGAGCAGTACTTC	CASSLGAGGAYEQYF
TRBJ2-1	few	NA	TRBV7-9	TGTGCCAGCAGCTTCGGTTCCGAGACAGTTTACAATGAGCAGTTCTTC	CASSFGSETVYNEQFF
TRBJ2-7	few	NA	TRBV7-2	TGTGCCAGCAGCCAGGAAGTTGACGAGCAGTACTTC	CASSQEVDEQYF
TRBJ2-7	NA	NA	TRBV6-5	TGTGCCAGCACGGCGACAGGCTCCTACGAGCAGTACTTC	CASTATGSYEQYF
TRBJ2-5	NA	TRBD2	TRBV20-1	TGCAGTGCTAGAGATTGGAGAGCGGGAGGGCCCTCGCAGGAGACCCAGTACTTC	CSARDWRAGGPSQETQYF
TRBJ2-1	few	TRBD1	TRBV6-5	TGTGCCAGCAGTACCGGGACAGGGGGCATGGAGCAGTTCTTC	CASSTGTGGMEQFF
TRBJ2-7	NA	NA	TRBV9	TGTGCCAGCAGCGTAGGGAGGGTCGGCGAGCAGTACTTC	CASSVGRVGEQYF
TRBJ1-2	NA	NA	TRBV6-5	TGTGCCAGCAGTTACCCCATAGGCTCCGGGCCTGACTATGGCTACACCTTC	CASSYPIGSGPDYGYTF
TRBJ1-2	few	NA	TRBV5-1	TGCGCCAGCAGCTTGGAGGACTATGGCTACACCTTC	CASSLEDYGYTF
TRBJ1-2	NA	NA	TRBV2	TGTGCCAGCAGGGGGCAGACCTATGGCTACACCTTC	CASRGQTYGYTF
TRBJ2-1	NA	NA	TRBV24-1	TGTGCCACCAGTGACAGCCCTTCGGCCAACAATGAGCAGTTCTTC	CATSDSPSANNEQFF
TRBJ2-7	many	NA	TRBV7-9	TGTGCCAGCAGCTTAGCCCCCTACGAGCAGTACTTC	CASSLAPYEQYF
TRBJ1-2	few	TRBD1	TRBV20-1	TGCAGTGCTCCGGGACAGGGAGTTAACTATGGCTACACCTTC	CSAPGQGVNYGYTF
TRBJ2-5	few	NA	TRBV5-1	TGCGCCAGCAGCCGAGGACAGCTCCAAGAGACCCAGTACTTC	CASSRGQLQETQYF
TRBJ2-5	few	TRBD2	TRBV5-1	TGCGCCAGCAGCTTGGTGGCGCTAGCGGATCAAGAGACCCAGTACTTC	CASSLVALADQETQYF
TRBJ1-4	NA	NA	TRBV6-5	TGTGCCAGCAGTTACTCGAAAGGGGCCGGTGAAAAACTGTTTTTT	CASSYSKGAGEKLFF
TRBJ2-7	NA	NA	TRBV4-1	TGCGCCAGCAGCTTACTAGATATCCACGAGCAGTACTTC	CASSLLDIHEQYF
TRBJ1-4	few	NA	TRBV2	TGTGCCAGCAGTTTGGGCGGGGCGACCCGGGCAGAAAAACTGTTTTTT	CASSLGGATRAEKLFF
TRBJ1-2	NA	TRBD1	TRBV3-1	TGTGCCAGCAGCCGAGGACAGGGGGCGCTAAGAGGTCTTTACACCTTC	CASSRGQGALRGLYTF
TRBJ2-1	few	TRBD1	TRBV5-5	TGTGCCAGCAGCTCTACCGGGACAGGGGACCACAATGAGCAGTTCTTC	CASSSTGTGDHNEQFF